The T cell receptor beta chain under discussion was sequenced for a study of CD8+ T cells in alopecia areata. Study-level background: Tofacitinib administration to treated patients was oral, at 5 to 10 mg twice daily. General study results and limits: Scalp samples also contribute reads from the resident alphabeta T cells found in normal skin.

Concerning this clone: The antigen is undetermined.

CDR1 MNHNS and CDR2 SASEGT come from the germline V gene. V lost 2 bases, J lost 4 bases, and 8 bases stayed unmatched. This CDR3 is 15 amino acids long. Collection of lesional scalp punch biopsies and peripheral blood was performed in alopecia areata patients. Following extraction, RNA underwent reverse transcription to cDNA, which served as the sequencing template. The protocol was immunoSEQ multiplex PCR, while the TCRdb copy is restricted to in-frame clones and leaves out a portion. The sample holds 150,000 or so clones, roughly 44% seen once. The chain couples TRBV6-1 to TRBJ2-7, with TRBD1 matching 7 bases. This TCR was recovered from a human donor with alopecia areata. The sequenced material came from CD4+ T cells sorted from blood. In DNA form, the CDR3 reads TGTGCCAGCAGTGAAACTGGGACAGCGATGTACGAGCAGTACTTC. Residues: CASSETGTAMYEQYF.